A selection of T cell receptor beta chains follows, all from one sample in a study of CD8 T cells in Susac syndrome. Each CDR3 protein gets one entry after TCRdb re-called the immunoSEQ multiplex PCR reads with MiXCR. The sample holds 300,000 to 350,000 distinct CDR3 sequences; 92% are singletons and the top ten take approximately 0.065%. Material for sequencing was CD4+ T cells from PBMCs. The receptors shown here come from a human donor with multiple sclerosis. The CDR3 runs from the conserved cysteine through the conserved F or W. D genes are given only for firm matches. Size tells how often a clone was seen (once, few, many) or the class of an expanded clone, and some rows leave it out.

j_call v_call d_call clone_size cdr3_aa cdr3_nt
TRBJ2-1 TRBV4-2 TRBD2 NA CASSQDFFLGLAGGPVHNEQFF TGTGCCAGCAGCCAAGATTTCTTTTTAGGGCTAGCGGGAGGGCCTGTCCACAATGAGCAGTTCTTC
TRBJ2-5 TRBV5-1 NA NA CASSFEGSPKKTQYF TGCGCCAGCAGCTTCGAGGGGTCGCCAAAGAAGACCCAGTACTTC
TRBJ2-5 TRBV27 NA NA CASSLNIPVTGSETQYF TGTGCCAGCAGTTTAAATATCCCGGTTACAGGCTCGGAGACCCAGTACTTC
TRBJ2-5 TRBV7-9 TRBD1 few CASKGQQETQYF TGTGCCAGCAAGGGACAGCAAGAGACCCAGTACTTC
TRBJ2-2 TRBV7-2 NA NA CASGRLDPGELFF TGTGCCAGCGGAAGACTAGATCCCGGGGAGCTGTTTTTT
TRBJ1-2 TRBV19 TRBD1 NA CASSTNRGYYGYTF TGTGCCAGTAGTACCAACAGGGGGTACTATGGCTACACCTTC
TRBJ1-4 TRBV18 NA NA CASSPGQLHEKLFF TGTGCCAGCTCACCAGGACAGCTCCATGAAAAACTGTTTTTT
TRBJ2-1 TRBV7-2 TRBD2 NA CASSLSPGASGPYNEQFF TGTGCCAGCAGCTTATCCCCTGGGGCTAGCGGGCCCTACAATGAGCAGTTCTTC
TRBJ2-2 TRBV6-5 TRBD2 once CASSYGGSTGELFF TGTGCCAGCAGTTATGGCGGGAGCACCGGGGAGCTGTTTTTT
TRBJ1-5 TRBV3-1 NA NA CASSPRDGNQPQHF TGTGCCAGCAGCCCCCGGGATGGCAATCAGCCCCAGCATTTT
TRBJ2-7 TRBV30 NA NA CAWDVEKAVPSYEQYF TGTGCCTGGGACGTTGAGAAGGCCGTGCCTTCCTACGAGCAGTACTTC
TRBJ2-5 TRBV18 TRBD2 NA CASSPRTSGGQETQYF TGTGCCAGCTCACCAAGGACTAGCGGGGGCCAAGAGACCCAGTACTTC
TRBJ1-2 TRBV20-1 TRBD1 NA CSARTTGGNYGYTF TGCAGTGCTAGAACGACAGGGGGAAACTATGGCTACACCTTC
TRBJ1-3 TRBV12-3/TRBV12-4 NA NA CASSSGTGNTIYF TGTGCCAGCAGTTCCGGAACAGGAAACACCATATATTTT
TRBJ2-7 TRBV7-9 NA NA CASSPGISIYEQYF TGTGCCAGCAGCCCTGGGATAAGCATCTACGAGCAGTACTTC
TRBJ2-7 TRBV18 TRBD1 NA CASSQTGSSGYEQYF TGTGCCAGCTCACAGACAGGGTCCAGCGGCTACGAGCAGTACTTC
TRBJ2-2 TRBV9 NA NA CASSARTTGELFF TGTGCCAGCAGCGCTAGAACTACCGGGGAGCTGTTTTTT
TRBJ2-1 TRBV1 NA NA CTSSQEKGTSGGLYNEQFF TGCACCAGCAGCCAAGAAAAGGGGACTAGCGGGGGACTGTACAATGAGCAGTTCTTC
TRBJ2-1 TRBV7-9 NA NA CASSLGGHEQFF TGTGCCAGCAGCTTAGGAGGTCATGAGCAGTTCTTC
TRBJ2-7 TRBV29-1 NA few CSVEAPGNSYEQYF TGCAGCGTTGAAGCCCCTGGGAACTCCTACGAGCAGTACTTC
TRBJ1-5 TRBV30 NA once CAWSDGKLSNQPQHF TGTGCCTGGAGTGACGGGAAACTTAGCAATCAGCCCCAGCATTTT
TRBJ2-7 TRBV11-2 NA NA CAISGLSYEQYF TGTGCCATATCGGGACTCAGTTACGAGCAGTACTTC
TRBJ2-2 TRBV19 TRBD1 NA CASSSGTEVSNTGELFF TGTGCCAGTAGTTCCGGGACAGAAGTTTCGAACACCGGGGAGCTGTTTTTT
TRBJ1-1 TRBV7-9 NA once CASSLDRVGGAFF TGTGCCAGCAGCTTAGACAGGGTAGGGGGAGCTTTCTTT
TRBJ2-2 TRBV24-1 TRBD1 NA CATKKAARGRIETGELFF TGTGCCACCAAGAAGGCAGCAAGGGGGCGGATTGAGACCGGGGAGCTGTTTTTT
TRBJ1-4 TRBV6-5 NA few CASSPGTENEKLFF TGTGCCAGCAGTCCGGGAACGGAGAATGAAAAACTGTTTTTT
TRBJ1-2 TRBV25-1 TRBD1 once CASNDRGNYGYTF TGTGCCAGCAACGACAGGGGTAACTATGGCTACACCTTC
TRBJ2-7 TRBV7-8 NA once CASSLDYYEQYF TGTGCCAGCAGCTTAGACTACTACGAGCAGTACTTC
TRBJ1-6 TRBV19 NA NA CASSLQGTYNSPLHF TGTGCCAGTAGTCTACAGGGAACCTATAATTCACCCCTCCACTTT
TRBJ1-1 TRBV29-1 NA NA CSVLGGRGSFF TGCAGCGTCCTCGGAGGGAGGGGGTCTTTCTTT
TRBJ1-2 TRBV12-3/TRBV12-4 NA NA CASSRPGRHYGYTF TGTGCCAGCAGTCGTCCAGGGCGGCACTATGGCTACACCTTC
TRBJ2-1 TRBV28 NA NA CASSPERGRGNEQFF TGTGCCAGCAGCCCCGAAAGGGGAAGGGGGAATGAGCAGTTCTTC
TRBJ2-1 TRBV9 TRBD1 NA CASSVGGTGVREQFF TGTGCCAGCAGCGTAGGAGGCACAGGGGTTCGGGAGCAGTTCTTC
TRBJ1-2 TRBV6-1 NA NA CASTAGGGYGYTF TGTGCCTCCACCGCTGGGGGCGGCTATGGCTACACCTTC
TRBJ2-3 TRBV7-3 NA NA CASSGEVTDTQYF TGTGCCAGCAGCGGGGAGGTCACAGATACGCAGTATTTT
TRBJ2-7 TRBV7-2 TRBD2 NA CASSLVGTSGRRYEQYF TGTGCCAGCAGCTTAGTGGGGACTAGCGGGAGAAGGTACGAGCAGTACTTC
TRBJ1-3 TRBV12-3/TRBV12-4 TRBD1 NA CASSRQGPSSGNTIYF TGTGCCAGCAGCAGACAGGGGCCGAGCTCTGGAAACACCATATATTTT
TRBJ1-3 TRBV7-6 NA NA CASSLISSGNTIYF TGTGCCAGCAGCTTAATCAGCTCCGGAAACACCATATATTTT
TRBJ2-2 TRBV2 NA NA CASSEALVNTGELFF TGTGCCAGCAGTGAAGCGCTGGTGAACACCGGGGAGCTGTTTTTT
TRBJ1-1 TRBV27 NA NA CASSLYGQTLNTEAFF TGTGCCAGCAGTTTATACGGGCAGACGCTGAACACTGAAGCTTTCTTT
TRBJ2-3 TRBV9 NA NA CASSVAPHRTDTQYF TGTGCCAGCAGCGTTGCCCCTCATCGGACAGATACGCAGTATTTT
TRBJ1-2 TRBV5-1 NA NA CASSLAGRSGYTF TGCGCCAGCAGCTTGGCCGGAAGGAGCGGCTACACCTTC
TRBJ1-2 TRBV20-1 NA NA CSAPPFGQDGYTF TGCAGTGCCCCCCCGTTCGGCCAAGATGGCTACACCTTC